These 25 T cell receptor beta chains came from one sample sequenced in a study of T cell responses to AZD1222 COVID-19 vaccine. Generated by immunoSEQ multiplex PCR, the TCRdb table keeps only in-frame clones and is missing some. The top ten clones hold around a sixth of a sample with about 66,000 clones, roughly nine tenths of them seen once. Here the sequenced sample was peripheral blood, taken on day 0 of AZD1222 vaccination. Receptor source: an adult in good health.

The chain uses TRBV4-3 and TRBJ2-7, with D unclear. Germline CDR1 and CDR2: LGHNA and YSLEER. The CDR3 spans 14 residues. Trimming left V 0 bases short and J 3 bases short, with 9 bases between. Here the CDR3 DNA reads TGCGCCAGCAGCCAAGAAGAAAACTACTACGAGCAGTACTTC. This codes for CASSQEENYYEQYF.

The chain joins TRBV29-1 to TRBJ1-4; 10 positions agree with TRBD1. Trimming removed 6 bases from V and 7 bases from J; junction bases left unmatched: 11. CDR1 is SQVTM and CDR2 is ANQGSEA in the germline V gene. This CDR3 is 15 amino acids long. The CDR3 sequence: CSVAGTGARGEKLFF. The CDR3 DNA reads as TGCAGCGTCGCCGGGACAGGGGCGCGGGGTGAAAAACTGTTTTTT.

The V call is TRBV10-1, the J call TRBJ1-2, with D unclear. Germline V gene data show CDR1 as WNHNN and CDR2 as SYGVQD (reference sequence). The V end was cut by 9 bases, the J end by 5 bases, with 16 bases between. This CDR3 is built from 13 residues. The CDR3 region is CASSFDLSYGYTF. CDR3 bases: TGCGCCAGTTCTTTTGACCTGTCATATGGCTACACCTTC.

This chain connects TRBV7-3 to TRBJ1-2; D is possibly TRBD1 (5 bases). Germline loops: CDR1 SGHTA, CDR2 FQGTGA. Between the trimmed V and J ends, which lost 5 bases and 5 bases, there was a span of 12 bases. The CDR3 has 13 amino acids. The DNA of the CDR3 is TGTGCCAGCAGCCTCGGGACTGCTTATGGCTACACCTTC. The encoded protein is CASSLGTAYGYTF.

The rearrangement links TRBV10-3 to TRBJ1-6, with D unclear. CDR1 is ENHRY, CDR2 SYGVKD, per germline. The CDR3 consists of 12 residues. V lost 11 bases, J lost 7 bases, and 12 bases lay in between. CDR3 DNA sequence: TGTGCCCCTAATGCGGCCAATTCACCCCTCCACTTT. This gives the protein CAPNAANSPLHF.

The CDR3 region is CASSAFREAHEQFF. As DNA, the CDR3 is TGTGCCAGCAGTGCCTTTCGGGAGGCACATGAGCAGTTCTTC. The J gene is TRBJ2-1, the V gene TRBV2, with 7 bases fitting TRBD2. The junction had 8 bases not matched to a gene; V was cut back by 4 bases and J by 8 bases. This CDR3 has 14 amino acids. The V gene's germline CDR1 is SNHLY and CDR2 FYNNEI.

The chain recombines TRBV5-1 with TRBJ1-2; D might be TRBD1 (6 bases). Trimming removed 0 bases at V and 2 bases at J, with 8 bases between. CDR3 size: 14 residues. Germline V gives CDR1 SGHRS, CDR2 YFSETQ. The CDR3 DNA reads TGCGCCAGCAGCTTGGCGGGGGGCAACTATGGCTACACCTTC. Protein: CASSLAGGNYGYTF.

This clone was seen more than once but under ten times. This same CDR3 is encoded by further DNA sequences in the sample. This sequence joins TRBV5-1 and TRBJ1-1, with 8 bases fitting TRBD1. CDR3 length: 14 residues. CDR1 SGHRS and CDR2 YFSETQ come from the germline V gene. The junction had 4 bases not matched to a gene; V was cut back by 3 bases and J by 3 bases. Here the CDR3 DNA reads TGCGCCAGCAGCTCGGCAGGGGGCTACACTGAAGCTTTCTTT. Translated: CASSSAGGYTEAFF.

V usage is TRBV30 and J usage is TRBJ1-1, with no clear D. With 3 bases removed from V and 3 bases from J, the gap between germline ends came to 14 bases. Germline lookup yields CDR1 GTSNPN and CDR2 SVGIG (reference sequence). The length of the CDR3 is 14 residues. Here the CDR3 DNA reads TGTGCCTGGAGCCCTCATAGGACGGACACTGAAGCTTTCTTT. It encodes CAWSPHRTDTEAFF.

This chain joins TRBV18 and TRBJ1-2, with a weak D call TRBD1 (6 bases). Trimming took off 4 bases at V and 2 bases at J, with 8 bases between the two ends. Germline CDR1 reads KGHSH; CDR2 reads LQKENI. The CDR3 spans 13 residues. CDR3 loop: CASSRQGNYGYTF. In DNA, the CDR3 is TGTGCCAGCTCACGTCAGGGGAACTATGGCTACACCTTC.

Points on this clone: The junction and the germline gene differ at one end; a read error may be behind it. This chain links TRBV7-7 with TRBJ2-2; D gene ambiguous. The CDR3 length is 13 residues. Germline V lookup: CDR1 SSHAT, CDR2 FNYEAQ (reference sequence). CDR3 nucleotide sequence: TGTGCTAGCAGCCCCCCCTTGACCGGGGAGCTGTTTTTT. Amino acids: CASSPPLTGELFF.

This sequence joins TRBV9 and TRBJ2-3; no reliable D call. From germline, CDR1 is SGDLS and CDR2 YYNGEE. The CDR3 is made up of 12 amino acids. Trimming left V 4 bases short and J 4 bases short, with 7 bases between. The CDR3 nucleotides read TGTGCCAGCAGCATGACCTCAGATACGCAGTATTTT. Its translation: CASSMTSDTQYF.

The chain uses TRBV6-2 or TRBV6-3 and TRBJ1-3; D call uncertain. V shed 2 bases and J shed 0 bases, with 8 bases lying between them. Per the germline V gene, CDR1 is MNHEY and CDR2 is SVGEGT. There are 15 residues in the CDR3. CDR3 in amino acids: CASSYGGSSGNTIYF. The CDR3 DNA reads TGTGCCAGCAGTTACGGCGGGAGCTCTGGAAACACCATATATTTT.

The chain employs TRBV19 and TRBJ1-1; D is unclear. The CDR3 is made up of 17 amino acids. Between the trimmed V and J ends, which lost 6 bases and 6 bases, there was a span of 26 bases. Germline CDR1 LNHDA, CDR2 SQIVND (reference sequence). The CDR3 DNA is TGTGCCAGTAGGCCGGGAACTAGTATGGGAACAAGCCCTGAAGCTTTCTTT. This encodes CASRPGTSMGTSPEAFF.

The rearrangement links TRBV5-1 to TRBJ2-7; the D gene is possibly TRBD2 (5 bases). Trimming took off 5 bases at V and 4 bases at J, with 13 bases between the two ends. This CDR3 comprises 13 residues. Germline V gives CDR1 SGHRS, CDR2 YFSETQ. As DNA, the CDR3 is TGCGCCAGCAGGGAGGAGCAGGTTTACGAGCAGTACTTC. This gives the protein CASREEQVYEQYF.

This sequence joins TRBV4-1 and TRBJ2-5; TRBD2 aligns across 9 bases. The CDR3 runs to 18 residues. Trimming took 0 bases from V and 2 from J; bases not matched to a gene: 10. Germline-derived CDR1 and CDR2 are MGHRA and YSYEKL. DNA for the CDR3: TGCGCCAGCAGCCAAGATCTGGGACTAGCTCGCGAACAAGAGACCCAGTACTTC. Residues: CASSQDLGLAREQETQYF.

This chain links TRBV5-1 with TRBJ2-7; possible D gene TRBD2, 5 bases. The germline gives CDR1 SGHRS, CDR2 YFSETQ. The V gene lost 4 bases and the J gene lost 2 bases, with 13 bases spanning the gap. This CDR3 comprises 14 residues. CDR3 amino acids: CASSRILEAYEQYF. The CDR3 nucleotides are TGCGCCAGCAGCCGAATCCTGGAGGCCTACGAGCAGTACTTC. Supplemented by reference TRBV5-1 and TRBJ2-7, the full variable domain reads KAGVTQTPRYLIKTRGQQVTLSCSPISGHRSVSWYQQTPGQGLQFLFEYFSETQRNKGNFPGRFSGRQFSNSRSEMNVSTLELGDSALYLCASSRILEAYEQYFGPGTRLTVT.

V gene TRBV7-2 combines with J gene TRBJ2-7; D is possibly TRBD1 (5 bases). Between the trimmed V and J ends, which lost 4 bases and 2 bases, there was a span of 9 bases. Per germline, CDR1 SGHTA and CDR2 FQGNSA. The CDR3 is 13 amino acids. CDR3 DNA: TGTGCCAGCAGCTCAGGGTACCCCTACGAGCAGTACTTC. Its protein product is CASSSGYPYEQYF.

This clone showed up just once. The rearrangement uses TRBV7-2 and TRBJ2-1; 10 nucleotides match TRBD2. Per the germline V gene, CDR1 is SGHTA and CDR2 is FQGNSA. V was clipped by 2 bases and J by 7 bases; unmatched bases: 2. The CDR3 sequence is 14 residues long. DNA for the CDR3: TGTGCCAGCAGCTTAACTAGCGGGGAAAATGAGCAGTTCTTC. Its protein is CASSLTSGENEQFF.

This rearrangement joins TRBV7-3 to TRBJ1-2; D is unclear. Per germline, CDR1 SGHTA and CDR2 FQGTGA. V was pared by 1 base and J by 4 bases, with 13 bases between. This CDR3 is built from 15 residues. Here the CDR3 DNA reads TGTGCCAGCAGCTTAAAATCCGACGGACTCTATGGCTACACCTTC. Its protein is CASSLKSDGLYGYTF.

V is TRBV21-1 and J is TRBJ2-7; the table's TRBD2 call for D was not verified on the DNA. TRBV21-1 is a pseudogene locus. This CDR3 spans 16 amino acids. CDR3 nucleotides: TGTGCCAGCCTAGACTTGACTTTAGTGGAAACCTACGAGCAGTACTTC. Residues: CASLDLTLVETYEQYF.

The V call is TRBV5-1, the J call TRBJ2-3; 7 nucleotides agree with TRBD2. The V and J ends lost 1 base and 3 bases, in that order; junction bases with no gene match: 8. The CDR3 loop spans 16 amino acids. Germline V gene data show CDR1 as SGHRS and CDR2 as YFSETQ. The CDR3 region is CASSLNSWGGTDTQYF. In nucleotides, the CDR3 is TGCGCCAGCAGCTTGAACTCCTGGGGGGGAACAGATACGCAGTATTTT.

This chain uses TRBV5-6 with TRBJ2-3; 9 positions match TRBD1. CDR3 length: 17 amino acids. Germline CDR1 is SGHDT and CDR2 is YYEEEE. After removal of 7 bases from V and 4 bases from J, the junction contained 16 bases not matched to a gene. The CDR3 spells CASSEQGANTLADTQYF. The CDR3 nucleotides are TGTGCCAGCTCTGAACAGGGGGCGAATACCCTAGCAGATACGCAGTATTTT.

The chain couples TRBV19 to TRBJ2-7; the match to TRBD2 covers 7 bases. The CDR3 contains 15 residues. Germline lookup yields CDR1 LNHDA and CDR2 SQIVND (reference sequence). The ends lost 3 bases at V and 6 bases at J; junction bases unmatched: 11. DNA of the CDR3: TGTGCCAGTAGTATGGTCTTAGGGACTATAGGCGAGCAGTACTTC. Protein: CASSMVLGTIGEQYF. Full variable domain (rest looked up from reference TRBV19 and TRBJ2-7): DGGITQSPKYLFRKEGQNVTLSCEQNLNHDAMYWYRQDPGQGLRLIYYSQIVNDFQKGDIAEGYSVSREKKESFPLTVTSAQKNPTAFYLCASSMVLGTIGEQYFGPGTRLTVT.

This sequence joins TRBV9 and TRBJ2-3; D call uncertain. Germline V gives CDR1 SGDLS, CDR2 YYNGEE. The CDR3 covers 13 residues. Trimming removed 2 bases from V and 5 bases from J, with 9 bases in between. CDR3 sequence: CASSVSPRDTQYF. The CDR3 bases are TGTGCCAGCAGCGTTAGCCCGCGAGATACGCAGTATTTT.